This passage covers 10 T cell receptor beta chains from one sample sequenced in a study of beta chain features in type 1 diabetes. The investigators reverse transcribed all of the isolated RNA, so they sequenced expressed TCRB transcripts. Sequenced by immunoSEQ multiplex PCR; TCRdb stores in-frame clones only, minus some. The table records about 660,000 clones, over 12% of them present only once. Their recognized antigens are unknown. Broader study findings: Shortening that was moderate but significant affected the TCRB CDR3s of Type 1 diabetes patients in all four CD4+ subsets.

Source material: naive CD4+ T cells from blood. The receptor set was obtained from a young man with type 1 diabetes.

This sequence joins TRBV6-6 and TRBJ1-1; perhaps TRBD1 as D (6 bases). The length of the CDR3 is 14 residues. The V gene lost 6 bases and the J gene lost 13 bases, with 24 bases spanning the gap. Germline loops: CDR1 MNHNY, CDR2 SVGAGI (reference sequence). This chain's CDR3 is CASSTGRGSHGVFF. CDR3 DNA sequence: TGTGCCAGCAGCACCGGAAGGGGGAGCCACGGAGTTTTCTTT.

The chain carries TRBV25-1 and TRBJ1-2, with a tentative D call TRBD1 (5 bases). The CDR3 is made up of 13 amino acids. The germline gives CDR1 MGHDK, CDR2 SYGVNS. Trimming pared 8 bases from V and 4 bases from J, leaving 14 bases between. The CDR3 DNA reads as TGTGCCAGCGGGGGGACGGTGCTCTATGGCTACACCTTC. It specifies CASGGTVLYGYTF.

This chain uses TRBV30 with TRBJ1-5; D gene unclear. The CDR3 sequence is 13 residues long. Germline loops: CDR1 GTSNPN, CDR2 SVGIG (reference sequence). V lost 1 base to trimming and J lost 7 bases, with 11 bases between them. This CDR3 is CAWSGSWAQPQHF. For the CDR3, the DNA is TGTGCCTGGAGTGGAAGTTGGGCCCAGCCCCAGCATTTT.

This sequence joins TRBV10-3 and TRBJ1-1, with TRBD1 matching 7 bases. Per germline, CDR1 ENHRY and CDR2 SYGVKD. The CDR3 spans 13 residues. Trimming took 3 bases from V and 13 from J; bases not matched to a gene: 11. The CDR3 here is CAISEGDSPLGFF. CDR3 DNA: TGTGCCATCAGTGAAGGGGACAGCCCTTTAGGTTTCTTT.

This chain connects TRBV2 to TRBJ2-2, with 14 bases identical to TRBD2. With 4 bases clipped from V and 7 bases from J, the junction kept 5 bases outside the gene matches. From germline, CDR1 is SNHLY and CDR2 FYNNEI. There are 16 residues in the CDR3. CDR3 protein: CASSGRLAGGNGELFF. The CDR3 nucleotides are TGTGCCAGCAGTGGACGACTAGCGGGAGGGAACGGGGAGCTGTTTTTT.

This clone was counted a few times. The chain combines TRBV5-4 with TRBJ1-5; 10 nucleotides align to TRBD1. V dropped 3 bases and J dropped 7; count of bases not matched to a gene: 4. Germline loops: CDR1 SGHNT, CDR2 YYREEE (reference sequence). The length of the CDR3 is 14 residues. DNA of the CDR3: TGTGCCAGCAGCTCTGGACAGGGGGGACAGCCCCAGCATTTT. Protein: CASSSGQGGQPQHF.

Details on this clone: Other nucleotide sequences from this sample produce the same CDR3. V and J are TRBV28 and TRBJ1-4; the D is unclear. This CDR3 is built from 13 residues. The germline CDR1 and CDR2 sequences are MDHEN and SYDVKM. Trimming removed 3 bases at V and 7 bases at J, with 9 bases between. The CDR3: CASSFGGLEKLFF. The CDR3 DNA sequence: TGTGCCAGCAGTTTCGGTGGGCTTGAAAAACTGTTTTTT.

The rearrangement links TRBV5-4 to TRBJ1-2; possible D gene TRBD1, 6 bases. The CDR3 runs 16 residues. V lost 0 bases, J lost 1 base, and 13 bases lay in between. Per the germline V gene, CDR1 is SGHNT and CDR2 is YYREEE (reference sequence). CDR3 nucleotides: TGTGCCAGCAGCTTGGCATTACAGGGATATAACTATGGCTACACCTTC. Translation: CASSLALQGYNYGYTF.

The gene calls are TRBV4-3 and TRBJ2-5; no definite D call. The germline CDR1 and CDR2 sequences are LGHNA and YSLEER. The CDR3 loop spans 15 amino acids. Trimming pared 0 bases from V and 5 bases from J, leaving 13 bases between. For the CDR3, the DNA is TGCGCCAGCAGCCAAGAAGTGGCCGGCTGGGAGACCCAGTACTTC. Translation gives CASSQEVAGWETQYF.

This clone was picked up a small number of times. Other nucleotide sequences from this sample produce the same CDR3. The J gene is TRBJ1-5, the V gene TRBV5-1, with D perhaps matching TRBD1 (5 bases). Germline assignment: CDR1 SGHRS and CDR2 YFSETQ. Trimming took off 0 bases at V and 1 base at J, with 5 bases between the two ends. The CDR3 consists of 14 residues. DNA for the CDR3: TGCGCCAGCAGCTTGGGGGGGAGCAATCAGCCCCAGCATTTT. Protein: CASSLGGSNQPQHF.